The rows below give T cell receptor beta chains drawn from one sample of a study of cytomegalovirus exposure and HLA in healthy donors. Sequencing was performed with immunoSEQ multiplex PCR; in TCRdb, only in-frame clones are kept and a portion is missing. The table shows roughly 150,000 clones, with about a tenth occurring only once. Sequenced input: PBMCs. Source of these receptors: a male donor in good health and CMV-seronegative. CDR3s include the opening cysteine and the closing phenylalanine or tryptophan. Size tells how often a clone was seen (once, few, many) or the class of an expanded clone, and some rows leave it out.

size: NA; V: TRBV9; CDR3: CASSEQLASEQYF
size: NA; V: TRBV28; CDR3: CASSNTGGSNQPQHF
size: few; V: TRBV2; CDR3: CASKRKGAGSEKLFF
size: NA; V: TRBV28; CDR3: CASGLGAGRKNEQFF
size: NA; V: TRBV7-9; CDR3: CASSSLAGGSTDTQYF
size: NA; V: TRBV6-1; CDR3: CASKTGQQGSQYF
size: NA; V: TRBV10-3; CDR3: CAISEGYQETQYF
size: few; V: TRBV30; CDR3: CAWSPRIHEQYF
size: few; V: TRBV11-2; CDR3: CASSIMLGVNTEAFF
size: NA; V: TRBV5-1; CDR3: CASSRGTEASPEKLFF
size: few; V: TRBV2; CDR3: CASSREAGELFF
size: few; V: TRBV7-9; CDR3: CASSAPGGSEAFF
size: NA; V: TRBV27; CDR3: CASSHNPTGTYGYTF
size: few; V: TRBV20-1; CDR3: CSARSDTEAFF
size: NA; V: TRBV28; CDR3: CASSPRTGRTEAFF
size: NA; V: TRBV7-8; CDR3: CASSLVGLGIGYSNQPQHF
size: NA; V: TRBV6-1; CDR3: CASSDSRDSYNEQFF
size: NA; V: TRBV29-1; CDR3: CSVARDRGLYNEQFF
size: NA; V: TRBV7-2; CDR3: CASSVGGFGEQYF
size: NA; V: TRBV20-1; CDR3: CSAKDRAEQYF
size: NA; V: TRBV7-6; CDR3: CASSPGTWGTDTQYF
size: NA; V: TRBV10-3; CDR3: CAISEMTGPDVSFF
size: few; V: TRBV30; CDR3: CAWSVQGYNSPLHF
size: few; V: TRBV19; CDR3: CASSIGTASPLHF
size: few; V: TRBV7-6; CDR3: CASSLRLADQETQYF
size: NA; V: TRBV28; CDR3: CASSPTGVGYGYTF
size: NA; V: TRBV7-9; CDR3: CASSFGGQGGQYF
size: NA; V: TRBV6-5; CDR3: CASSYSKQGIFGAFF
size: NA; V: TRBV4-3; CDR3: CASSQGTSGRGVSYNEQFF
size: NA; V: TRBV27; CDR3: CASSLQASTDTQYF
size: few; V: TRBV7-9; CDR3: CASSLSLRWGRTTEAFF
size: few; V: TRBV27; CDR3: CASSTRDRAGGANVLTF
size: NA; V: TRBV6-5; CDR3: CASRVDRSGNTIYF
size: NA; V: TRBV6-6; CDR3: CASSYGGGQYEQYF